Listed here are 8 T cell receptor beta chains from one sample, sequenced in a study of T cells in Graves' hyperthyroidism and ophthalmopathy (dated by TCRdb to about 2019). The receptor library was made with multiplex PCR. The instrument given in TCRdb is Illumina HiSeq 2000. The TCR beta CDR3 regions were amplified from the RNA transcripts. The TCR CDR3 was subjected to a first round of RT-PCR using the HTBI primer set and the Qiagen OneStep RT-PCR kit. TCRdb trimmed the raw reads at Q25, called clones with MiXCR and kept productive beta chains. Every distinct CDR3 protein forms one entry, paired with its most common genes and DNA. The sample yields about 680,000 distinct CDR3 sequences; 35% were counted once. Around 30% of the sample goes to the ten largest clones. The sequenced material came from blood. The receptor source for this set is a woman aged 40 to 50 with Graves' hyperthyroidism.

This clonotype was detected only a few times. This chain uses TRBV4-1 with TRBJ1-2; 10 bases fit TRBD1. The germline gives CDR1 MGHRA, CDR2 YSYEKL. The CDR3 has 17 amino acids. Trimming removed 3 bases from V and 0 bases from J; junction bases left unmatched: 7. CDR3 sequence reads: CASSHWTGGRSNYGYTF. The CDR3 nucleotides read TGCGCCAGCAGCCACTGGACAGGGGGACGGTCTAACTATGGCTACACCTTC.

This clonotype was recorded at least ten times. This chain links TRBV24-1 with TRBJ1-2, with 12 bases matching TRBD1. Germline trimming cut 3 bases from V and 9 bases from J; bases unmatched to any gene: 4. The CDR3 totals 14 residues. Germline-derived CDR1 and CDR2 are KGHDR and SFDVKD. CDR3 protein: CATSDGDRGHRYTF. Here the CDR3 DNA reads TGTGCCACCAGTGATGGGGACAGGGGGCATCGCTACACCTTC.

The V gene is TRBV7-2, the J gene TRBJ1-1; perhaps TRBD1 as D (6 bases). The germline gives CDR1 SGHTA, CDR2 FQGNSA. V gave up 1 base and J gave up 3 bases, with 12 bases separating them. The CDR3 has 15 residues. In DNA, the CDR3 is TGTGCCAGCAGCTTAGTAGCAGGGGCGTACACTGAAGCTTTCTTT. As protein: CASSLVAGAYTEAFF.

J is TRBJ1-1 and V is TRBV5-1; D remains unclear. With 4 bases removed from V and 0 bases from J, the gap between germline ends came to 13 bases. Per germline, CDR1 SGHRS and CDR2 YFSETQ. This CDR3 region has 15 residues. The DNA for the CDR3 is TGCGCCAGCAGCCCCACCCCGACCTTGAACACTGAAGCTTTCTTT. Its protein is CASSPTPTLNTEAFF.

The chain links TRBV7-2 to TRBJ1-2; D perhaps matches TRBD1 (5 bases). Trimming shortened V by 8 bases and J by 1 base, and 11 bases separated the two germline ends. This CDR3 spans 13 amino acids. Germline V lookup: CDR1 SGHTA, CDR2 FQGNSA. The CDR3 loop reads CASRGGGNYGYTF. DNA for the CDR3: TGTGCCAGCCGGGGGGGGGGTAACTATGGCTACACCTTC.

This clonotype was picked up many times. The genes are TRBV20-1 and TRBJ2-5; 8 bases are shared with TRBD1. Losses at the gene ends were 7 bases for V and 3 bases for J; bases not matched to a gene: 19. This CDR3 contains 17 residues. The V gene's germline CDR1 is DFQATT and CDR2 SNEGSKA (reference sequence). The CDR3 loop is CSVQDREDTAWKETQYF. The CDR3 bases are TGCAGTGTTCAGGACAGGGAAGACACGGCGTGGAAAGAGACCCAGTACTTC.

The chain recombines TRBV6-5 with TRBJ1-6; D is unresolved. The CDR3 covers 17 residues. V shed 10 bases and J shed 5 bases, with 24 bases lying between them. Per germline, CDR1 MNHEY and CDR2 SVGAGI. The CDR3 DNA follows: TGTGCCACCCTTCCCCAATCGTGGGTTGGGAATAATTCACCCCTCCACTTT. Its translation is CATLPQSWVGNNSPLHF.

The sample holds many counts of this clonotype. The V gene is TRBV7-9, the J gene TRBJ1-2; D is perhaps TRBD1 (6 bases). The CDR3 consists of 14 residues. Germline V CDR1 and CDR2: SEHNR, FQNEAQ (reference sequence). Between the trimmed V and J ends, which lost 4 bases and 4 bases, there was a span of 13 bases. The CDR3 region has the DNA TGTGCCAGCAGCTCCCCGGGGGCAGGCTATGGCTACACCTTC. As protein: CASSSPGAGYGYTF.